This TCR beta chain stems from a study of T cells in Graves' hyperthyroidism and ophthalmopathy. V dropped 7 bases and J dropped 5 bases, with 18 bases sitting between them. CDR1 is SGHRS, CDR2 YFSETQ, per germline. The CDR3 covers 14 residues. RNA transcripts gave rise to amplified TCR beta CDR3 regions. First-round RT-PCR of the TCR CDR3 relied on the HTBI primer set. TCRdb fed the multiplex PCR reads into MiXCR, producing one record per CDR3 protein. The sample has hundreds of thousands of distinct CDR3 sequences, less than 25% seen once. This clonotype originated in a man aged 25 to 45 with Graves' ophthalmopathy. The specimen sequenced was blood. J is TRBJ2-5 and V is TRBV5-1; D perhaps matches TRBD1 (5 bases). CDR3 region: CASLKEGAWETQYF. Here the CDR3 DNA reads TGCGCCAGCCTTAAGGAAGGGGCGTGGGAGACCCAGTACTTC.